Reported below is one T cell receptor (beta chain). Other nucleotide sequences from this sample produce the same CDR3. Profiling relied on immunoSEQ multiplex PCR, and the TCRdb table lists in-frame clones only, not all of them. In the table there are 20,000 to 30,000 clones, 70% to 90% of which are singletons. The data derive from a study of preoperative IRX-2 immunotherapy in early breast cancer. The germline CDR1 and CDR2 sequences are SGHRS and YFSETQ. This CDR3 contains 14 residues. Trimming took 4 bases from V and 1 from J; bases not matched to a gene: 3. Treatment meaning: preoperative locoregional IRX-2 cytokine immunotherapy. This phase Ib study tested locoregional IRX-2 cytokine immunotherapy given before surgery.

The chain links TRBV5-1 to TRBJ1-2, with TRBD1 matching 8 bases. This TCR was sampled from a human donor with breast cancer. The sample here was lymph node tissue, taken after IRX-2 immunotherapy. In nucleotides, the CDR3 is TGCGCCAGCAGCCCCGGACAGGGTAACTATGGCTACACCTTC. Protein: CASSPGQGNYGYTF.